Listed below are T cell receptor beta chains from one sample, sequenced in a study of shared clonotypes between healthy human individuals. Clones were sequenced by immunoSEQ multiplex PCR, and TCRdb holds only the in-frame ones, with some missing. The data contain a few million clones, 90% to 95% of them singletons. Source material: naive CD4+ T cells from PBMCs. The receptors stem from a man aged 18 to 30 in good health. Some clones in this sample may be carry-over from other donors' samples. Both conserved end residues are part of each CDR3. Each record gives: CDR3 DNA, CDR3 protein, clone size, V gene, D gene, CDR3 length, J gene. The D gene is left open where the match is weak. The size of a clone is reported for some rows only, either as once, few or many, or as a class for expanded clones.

TGTGCCAGCAGCTTCACAGGGGGGCCCGGGGAGCTGTTTTTT CASSFTGGPGELFF few TRBV7-9 TRBD1 14 TRBJ2-2
TGCACCAGCAGCCGAATCCGATCCTCTGGAAACACCATATATTTT CTSSRIRSSGNTIYF NA TRBV1 NA 15 TRBJ1-3
TGCGCCAGCAGTGGACGAGACGGTGAGCAGTTCTTC CASSGRDGEQFF once TRBV10-1 NA 12 TRBJ2-1
TGCAGCGCAGAGGGCACTACTTCCCATGAGCAGTTCTTC CSAEGTTSHEQFF NA TRBV29-1 NA 13 TRBJ2-1
TGTGCCATCAGTGACAGGCCATATGGCTACACCTTC CAISDRPYGYTF NA TRBV10-3 NA 12 TRBJ1-2
TGTGCCAGCATTTTGACAGGGAGGGTCAATCAGCCCCAGCATTTT CASILTGRVNQPQHF NA TRBV6-1 TRBD1 15 TRBJ1-5
TGTGCCAGCAGTTTATCCGGTGGCGGGAGGGGTTCCTACGAGCAGTACTTC CASSLSGGGRGSYEQYF NA TRBV27 TRBD2 17 TRBJ2-7
TGTGCCAGCAGTTACGGACTAGCGGGAGTGCCAGAGACCCAGTACTTC CASSYGLAGVPETQYF NA TRBV6-5 TRBD2 16 TRBJ2-5
TGTGCCAGTAGTATATTCGGGCAGGGGAGGCATTTT CASSIFGQGRHF NA TRBV19 NA 12 TRBJ1-5
TGTGCCTGGAGTGAAGGACTGGGGGCGGCTGAAGCTTTCTTT CAWSEGLGAAEAFF NA TRBV30 NA 14 TRBJ1-1
TGTGCCAGCAGCTTCCAGGGGCGGAATGAGCAGTTCTTC CASSFQGRNEQFF NA TRBV11-3 NA 13 TRBJ2-1
TGTGCCAGCAGTCCGAGTTGGGGTAGCACTCAAGAGACCCAGTACTTC CASSPSWGSTQETQYF once TRBV28 NA 16 TRBJ2-5
TGTGCCAGCAGCGTCTCTCCTACCGGGACAGCTAATGAAAAACTGTTTTTT CASSVSPTGTANEKLFF NA TRBV5-6 TRBD1 17 TRBJ1-4
TGTGCCAGCAGTGGACGGACAGGGGGCGTTGTAGTGGGTGAAAAACTGTTTTTT CASSGRTGGVVVGEKLFF NA TRBV6-1 TRBD1 18 TRBJ1-4
TGTGCCAGCGGCAAGGCGGGGACGGCGAGATCTGGAAACACCATATATTTT CASGKAGTARSGNTIYF NA TRBV4-2 NA 17 TRBJ1-3
TGTGCCAGCAGCTCACTCGGGGACAGGGGCGGCCCGTACTTC CASSSLGDRGGPYF NA TRBV7-2 TRBD1 14 TRBJ2-7
TGTGCCAGTATATTGAGGGGCCCTTACAATGAGCAGTTCTTC CASILRGPYNEQFF NA TRBV6-1 NA 14 TRBJ2-1
TGTGCCAGCAGTGAAGACAGCCCTGGGGCCAACGTCCTGACTTTC CASSEDSPGANVLTF NA TRBV25-1 NA 15 TRBJ2-6
TGTGCCAGCAGCCCTAATGCCGCGGGGGAGGAGACCCAGTACTTC CASSPNAAGEETQYF NA TRBV7-2 TRBD2 15 TRBJ2-5
TGTGCCAGCAGTCGACAGGGGAGGGAGACCCAGTACTTC CASSRQGRETQYF NA TRBV6-5 TRBD1 13 TRBJ2-5
TGTGCCAGCAGCTTAGATCCGAGGGCGTCGGGCCACACCGGGGAGCTGTTTTTT CASSLDPRASGHTGELFF NA TRBV11-2 NA 18 TRBJ2-2
TGTGCCAGCAGTTTATTGGCGGGGGAGAAGCAGCCCCAGCATTTT CASSLLAGEKQPQHF once TRBV28 NA 15 TRBJ1-5
TGTGCCATCAGTGAGACTAGCGGGCAATACAATGAGCAGTTCTTC CAISETSGQYNEQFF NA TRBV10-3 TRBD2 15 TRBJ2-1
TGTGCCAGCAGTGAACCCCGAGTGGGGGGGCGAAGGACCGGGGAGCTGTTTTTT CASSEPRVGGRRTGELFF NA TRBV6-1 NA 18 TRBJ2-2
TGTGCCAGCAGCGTCGGACAGGGTGGCGGGCAGCCCCAGCATTTT CASSVGQGGGQPQHF NA TRBV9 TRBD1 15 TRBJ1-5
TGTGCCAGCAGGAGAGGGACGGAGAGCTCCTACGAGCAGTACTTC CASRRGTESSYEQYF once TRBV6-5 NA 15 TRBJ2-7
TGTGCCAGTAGTAAGGGGGAGACCCAGTACTTC CASSKGETQYF NA TRBV19 NA 11 TRBJ2-5
TGTGCCAGTAGGCGACAGAGTAGCAATCAGCCCCAGCATTTT CASRRQSSNQPQHF NA TRBV19 NA 14 TRBJ1-5
TGCGCCAGCAGCTGGACGGGACAGGGGGGCACAGATACGCAGTATTTT CASSWTGQGGTDTQYF NA TRBV5-1 TRBD1 16 TRBJ2-3
TGCGCCAGCAGCTTGGTTCAGCGCACAGATACGCAGTATTTT CASSLVQRTDTQYF NA TRBV5-1 NA 14 TRBJ2-3
TGTGCCAGCAGCTTTGGACAGGGGGCGCAGGAGACCCAGTACTTC CASSFGQGAQETQYF NA TRBV5-4 TRBD1 15 TRBJ2-5
TGTGCCAGCAGCCCGGACAGGGGCACAGATACGCAGTATTTT CASSPDRGTDTQYF once TRBV5-4 TRBD1 14 TRBJ2-3
TGCGCCAGCAGCTTGGGGTTGGGTACGCAGTATTTT CASSLGLGTQYF NA TRBV5-1 NA 12 TRBJ2-3
TGTGCCAGTAGGGCCGGGGGGGGATCCTACGAGCAGTACTTC CASRAGGGSYEQYF NA TRBV7-2 TRBD2 14 TRBJ2-7
TGTGCCAGCAGCGCATCGACGGGGGGGGAGACCCAGTACTTC CASSASTGGETQYF NA TRBV7-6 TRBD2 14 TRBJ2-5
TGTGCCAGCAGCGATCGGGCGAGCACAGATACGCAGTATTTT CASSDRASTDTQYF NA TRBV7-9 NA 14 TRBJ2-3
TGCGCCAGCAGCCAAGATTGGGGCGGGACATACACTTGCGTCTTC CASSQDWGGTYTCVF once TRBV4-1 NA 15 TRBJ2-1
TGTGCCAGTAGTATGAGGGTACAAAGGCTAGATGGTTTGCCCCAGCATTTT CASSMRVQRLDGLPQHF NA TRBV19 NA 17 TRBJ1-5
TGTGCCAGCAGCTTAACTAGGTTTGAGCAGTTCTTC CASSLTRFEQFF once TRBV7-2 NA 12 TRBJ2-1
TGTGCCAGCAGTTTTCCTAGCGGGAGTCCGTCCCACAATGAGCAGTTCTTC CASSFPSGSPSHNEQFF NA TRBV28 TRBD2 17 TRBJ2-1
TGTGCCAGCAGCTTTGGCCTCGTAGGGACTGAAGCTTTCTTT CASSFGLVGTEAFF NA TRBV7-6 NA 14 TRBJ1-1
TGTGCCAGCAGTTCCGGGACAGGGAGCAATCAGCCCCAGCATTTT CASSSGTGSNQPQHF NA TRBV28 TRBD1 15 TRBJ1-5
TGTGCCAGCAGCTTAGGGGTAGCCCCGACTAGCGCTTTTCACGAGCAGTACTTC CASSLGVAPTSAFHEQYF NA TRBV11-3 TRBD2 18 TRBJ2-7
TGTGCCAGCAGCAGTGTGGGGACAGGGTCGCGTGAAAAACTGTTTTTT CASSSVGTGSREKLFF NA TRBV28 TRBD1 16 TRBJ1-4
TGCGCCAGCAGCTACGACGGGGGGAACACTGAAGCTTTCTTT CASSYDGGNTEAFF NA TRBV5-1 NA 14 TRBJ1-1
TGTGCCATCAGTGAGTCTTTTGGGACAGCGAACACCGGGGAGCTGTTTTTT CAISESFGTANTGELFF NA TRBV10-3 TRBD1 17 TRBJ2-2
TGTGCCAGCAGTTTATCCGGCAGGGGTCAGGGAGAGCAGTACTTC CASSLSGRGQGEQYF NA TRBV28 NA 15 TRBJ2-7
TGTGCCAGCAGCCCTAAGGACAGTAACATTCAGTACTTC CASSPKDSNIQYF NA TRBV5-4 NA 13 TRBJ2-4
TGTGCCACCCTGGGACAGGGGAACGAGCAGTACTTC CATLGQGNEQYF NA TRBV6-5 TRBD1 12 TRBJ2-7
TGTGCCAGCAGCTCCCGGGACAGGGGTCCCAATGAGCAGTTCTTC CASSSRDRGPNEQFF once TRBV5-4 TRBD1 15 TRBJ2-1
TGTGCCTGGAATTCAGGACAGGGGATCGGGGAGCTGTTTTTT CAWNSGQGIGELFF NA TRBV30 TRBD1 14 TRBJ2-2
TGTGCCAGCAGCCCTTGGACTATGCAAGAGACCCAGTACTTC CASSPWTMQETQYF NA TRBV7-2 NA 14 TRBJ2-5
TGTGCCAGCAGCTTCGCCGCCGACAGCGAGCAGTACTTC CASSFAADSEQYF NA TRBV7-2 NA 13 TRBJ2-7
TGTGCCAGCAGCTTGGGGGCCTCTTCAGGCACAGATACGCAGTATTTT CASSLGASSGTDTQYF NA TRBV5-4 NA 16 TRBJ2-3
TGTGCCAGCAGCGACCAAGGAACGATGAACACTGAAGCTTTCTTT CASSDQGTMNTEAFF NA TRBV9 NA 15 TRBJ1-1
TGTGCCAGCTCACCACCTACGGGTGAAAAACTGTTTTTT CASSPPTGEKLFF once TRBV18 NA 13 TRBJ1-4
TGTGCCAGCAGCCCGCAGAAGACAGGGAACACTGAAGCTTTCTTT CASSPQKTGNTEAFF NA TRBV11-1 NA 15 TRBJ1-1
TGCAGCGTTGAACCTTTACAGGGCCCGGGGACTGAAGCTTTCTTT CSVEPLQGPGTEAFF NA TRBV29-1 NA 15 TRBJ1-1